Each of the 18 T cell receptor beta chains below was sequenced from the same sample in a study of beta chain features in type 1 diabetes. Expressed TCRB transcripts were sequenced because the isolated RNA had all been reverse transcribed beforehand. Here immunoSEQ multiplex PCR was the method, and the copy in TCRdb shows in-frame clones only, minus some. The table includes hundreds of thousands of clones, approximately 31% detected once. The sequenced material came from naive CD4+ T cells from blood. The receptors stem from a man between 18 and 35 years old in good health.

This rearrangement joins TRBV7-2 to TRBJ2-4; D is perhaps TRBD1 or TRBD2 (6 bases each). Germline V gene data show CDR1 as SGHTA and CDR2 as FQGNSA. V lost 1 base and J 0 bases, leaving 13 bases between the germline ends. The CDR3 extends over 17 amino acids. The CDR3 loop reads CASSLGAGDLAKNIQYF. The CDR3 DNA sequence: TGTGCCAGCAGCTTAGGGGCAGGGGACTTAGCCAAAAACATTCAGTACTTC.

The J gene is TRBJ2-5, the V gene TRBV5-6; the match to TRBD1 covers 7 bases. The CDR3 runs 14 residues. V gave up 2 bases and J gave up 3 bases; unmatched junction bases: 4. The germline V gene encodes CDR1 SGHDT and CDR2 YYEEEE. The DNA for the CDR3 is TGTGCCAGCAGCTTTGGGACAGAAAAAGAGACCCAGTACTTC. Amino acid sequence: CASSFGTEKETQYF.

This clone appeared a few times. The chain employs TRBV18 and TRBJ2-1; TRBD1 aligns across 7 bases. V dropped 3 bases and J dropped 2; count of bases not matched to a gene: 1. The CDR3 contains 14 residues. Per the germline V gene, CDR1 is KGHSH and CDR2 is LQKENI. Here the CDR3 reads CASSPGQAYNEQFF. The CDR3 DNA reads TGTGCCAGCTCACCCGGACAGGCCTACAATGAGCAGTTCTTC.

The chain combines TRBV30 with TRBJ2-3, with D uncertain. The CDR3 runs to 12 residues. Trimming took 3 bases from V and 5 from J, leaving 9 bases between them. The germline V gene has CDR1 GTSNPN and CDR2 SVGIG (reference sequence). The CDR3 spells CAWSSWRDTQYF. In DNA, the CDR3 is TGTGCCTGGAGCTCCTGGAGAGATACGCAGTATTTT.

This clone has a handful of counts. The chain is built from TRBV4-1 and TRBJ2-7; tentatively, D is TRBD2 (5 bases). This CDR3 is built from 15 residues. Per germline, CDR1 MGHRA and CDR2 YSYEKL. Trimming shortened V by 3 bases and J by 1 base, and 13 bases separated the two germline ends. As DNA, the CDR3 is TGCGCCAGCAGCCAGCCCACTAGGGCGTCCTACGAGCAGTACTTC. Encoded protein: CASSQPTRASYEQYF.

V gene TRBV6-6 combines with J gene TRBJ2-3; D is perhaps TRBD1 (5 bases). Trimming removed 8 bases at V and 5 bases at J, with 17 bases between. Germline CDR1 is MNHNY and CDR2 is SVGAGI (reference sequence). CDR3 size: 14 residues. The CDR3 reads CASYGQGKGDTQYF. In DNA form, the CDR3 reads TGTGCCAGCTACGGCCAGGGTAAAGGAGATACGCAGTATTTT.

V usage is TRBV30 and J usage is TRBJ2-2; 7 bases match TRBD2. There are 13 residues in the CDR3. V lost 4 bases to trimming and J lost 6 bases; unmatched junction nucleotides: 5. Germline V gene data show CDR1 as GTSNPN and CDR2 as SVGIG (reference sequence). CDR3 coding DNA: TGTGCCTGGAACGGGGGGTTCGCCGGGGAGCTGTTTTTT. This gives the protein CAWNGGFAGELFF.

The chain has TRBV6-6 and TRBJ2-3; weak D call: TRBD1 (6 bases). The CDR3 spans 13 residues. Deletions cut 5 bases from V and 3 bases from J, with 9 bases between. Germline V gene data show CDR1 as MNHNY and CDR2 as SVGAGI (reference sequence). The chain's CDR3 is CASSADRTDTQYF. In DNA, the CDR3 is TGTGCCAGCAGTGCTGACAGGACAGATACGCAGTATTTT.

This clone was seen a handful of times. This chain links TRBV29-1 with TRBJ1-3; TRBD1 is a possible D gene (6 bases). The germline V and J ends were trimmed by 8 bases and 1 base, with 18 bases remaining between them. Per the germline V gene, CDR1 is SQVTM and CDR2 is ANQGSEA. The CDR3 is 15 residues long. The CDR3 coding sequence is TGCAGCTCAAACCCACAGGGACTGTCTGGAAACACCATATATTTT. It specifies CSSNPQGLSGNTIYF.

The gene calls are TRBV7-9 and TRBJ2-7; D is possibly TRBD1 or TRBD2 (5 bases each). The V end lost 5 bases, the J end lost 5 bases, and 13 bases lay between the germline ends. Germline V lookup: CDR1 SEHNR, CDR2 FQNEAQ (reference sequence). This CDR3 has 13 amino acids. The CDR3 region has the DNA TGTGCCAGCAGCCAGGGAGTGTTGGACGAGCAGTACTTC. Translated, it gives CASSQGVLDEQYF.

This clone has a single count. This chain uses TRBV18 with TRBJ2-1; D unresolved. Trimming pared 3 bases from V and 5 bases from J, leaving 14 bases between. CDR3 length equals 15 residues. Germline loops: CDR1 KGHSH, CDR2 LQKENI. For the CDR3, the DNA is TGTGCCAGCTCACCGGTTGGCCCCCATCACAATGAGCAGTTCTTC. It is translated as CASSPVGPHHNEQFF.

The chain uses TRBV5-1 and TRBJ2-5; no clear D. Trimming pared 0 bases from V and 1 base from J, leaving 13 bases between. CDR3 length equals 16 residues. Per germline, CDR1 SGHRS and CDR2 YFSETQ. For the CDR3, the DNA is TGCGCCAGCAGCTTGGCCAGGCAGATCGGCCAAGAGACCCAGTACTTC. The encoded protein is CASSLARQIGQETQYF.

This clone turned up a few times. The chain is built from TRBV5-1 and TRBJ2-1; 8 nucleotides match TRBD2. This CDR3 region has 18 residues. The germline V gene encodes CDR1 SGHRS and CDR2 YFSETQ. V lost 0 bases to trimming and J lost 0 bases; unmatched junction nucleotides: 8. The chain's CDR3 is CASSLAGPGTSSYNEQFF. The CDR3 DNA sequence: TGCGCCAGCAGCTTGGCCGGCCCCGGGACTAGCTCCTACAATGAGCAGTTCTTC.

The chain recombines TRBV5-4 with TRBJ2-2; D is perhaps TRBD1 (5 bases). Between the trimmed V and J ends, which lost 4 bases and 6 bases, there was a span of 10 bases. This CDR3 region has 13 residues. Germline V lookup: CDR1 SGHNT, CDR2 YYREEE (reference sequence). The CDR3 loop is CASSGQGPGELFF. CDR3 in DNA: TGTGCCAGCAGCGGGCAGGGCCCCGGGGAGCTGTTTTTT.

In this sample, this clone turned up a few times. The same CDR3 is also encoded by other DNA sequences in this sample. This sequence joins TRBV9 and TRBJ2-1; TRBD2 matches 12 bases. The CDR3 is 15 amino acids. V gave up 0 bases and J gave up 5 bases; unmatched junction bases: 0. From germline, CDR1 is SGDLS and CDR2 YYNGEE. The chain's CDR3 is CASSVGTSGNNEQFF. The CDR3 DNA reads TGTGCCAGCAGCGTAGGGACTAGCGGGAACAATGAGCAGTTCTTC.

The gene calls are TRBV20-1 and TRBJ2-7; D possibly corresponds to TRBD1 (5 bases). Per the germline V gene, CDR1 is DFQATT and CDR2 is SNEGSKA (reference sequence). The CDR3 sequence is 11 residues long. Trimming shortened V by 5 bases and J by 4 bases, and 9 bases separated the two germline ends. The DNA for the CDR3 is TGCAGTGCTCAAGGGGATTACGAGCAGTACTTC. Protein: CSAQGDYEQYF.

This clone appeared a few times. Germline and junction disagree at one end, which may indicate a read error. This chain uses TRBV30 with TRBJ2-2, with 12 bases that match TRBD2. Germline lookup yields CDR1 GTSNPN and CDR2 SVGIG (reference sequence). The CDR3 is 15 amino acids. The DNA for the CDR3 is TGTGCCGGGAGACTAGCGGGAGTAGAAACCGGGGAGCTGTTTTTT. This translates into CAGRLAGVETGELFF.

The V gene is TRBV6-6, the J gene TRBJ2-3, with D unclear. Trimming shortened V by 6 bases and J by 6 bases, and 16 bases separated the two germline ends. The length of the CDR3 is 14 residues. Germline V CDR1 and CDR2: MNHNY, SVGAGI (reference sequence). CDR3: CASRRAGQVDTQYF. DNA for the CDR3: TGTGCCAGCAGACGAGCAGGCCAAGTGGATACGCAGTATTTT.